This TCR delta chain appears in the sequencing data of a study of Vγ9Vδ2 T cells in congenital toxoplasmosis (dated by TCRdb to 2020 to 2022). For context, the study as a whole: Congenital toxoplasmosis was diagnosed using IgG, IgM and IgA serology, Western blot and an in-house interferon-gamma release assay. In this study, researchers looked at the gamma and delta chain CDR3 repertoires of sorted blood gammadelta T cells, comparing infants congenitally infected with T. gondii against uninfected infants. Repertoire sequencing was done on samples from infants at 2 months after birth and at 1 year of age. At 2 months, TCR sequencing included roughly five infected and approximately nine uninfected infants, and at 1 year it included 3 infected and 4 uninfected infants. Summary of the overall study and its limitations: Two months was the earliest age with enough suitable sample material for TCR repertoire analysis, so newborn repertoires were not sequenced. At 2 months, infected infants appeared to have fewer N additions in TRGV9 and TRDV2 CDR3s than uninfected infants, particularly in TRDV2-TRDJ1 sequences. Germline-encoded fetal-type TRDV2 CDR3 sequences seemed more prevalent in infected than uninfected roughly 2-month-old infants, suggesting an in utero expansion footprint. The repertoire differences between infected and uninfected infants were less clear at 1 year of age than at 2 months. Both infected and uninfected infants showed high prevalence of a public TRGV9 clonotype.

V was cut back by 1 base and J by 2 bases, leaving a gap of 38 bases between them. Spanning cysteine to phenylalanine, the CDR3 consists of 24 amino acids. Only the CDR3 region is kept as DNA, spanning 72 bases read in frame from base 1. Via the germline V gene, CDR1 is TSWWSYY and CDR2 QGS. Using SuperScript II, cDNA was generated through template-switch reverse transcription, with TRGC- and TRDC-specific primers combined in a single tube. The TRGC primer was designed for binding to both the TRGC1 and TRGC2 constant genes. The KAPA Real-Time Library Amplification Kit was used for TRG and TRD amplification, and AMPure XP bead purification was performed between steps. Illumina sequencing adapters were added by index PCR using the Nextera XT Index Kit. TRG and TRD amplicons were sequenced on an Illumina MiSeq with the V2 300 kit, giving 150 bp paired-end reads. In the source study's methods: Before any further analysis, FastQC version 0.11.8 was used to check read quality. Reads were mapped to GenBank TRG or TRD reference genes, and MiXCR version 3.0.3 was used to assemble CDR3 sequences. Default MiXCR settings were kept, except that 3 rather than 5 consecutive nucleotides were used to assemble TRDD gene segments. N additions, CDR3 length, J segment length and clonotype sharing between samples were computed with VDJtools version 1.2.1. Out-of-frame CDR3 sequences and those containing stop codons were excluded from analysis. Infant repertoires were compared for overlap with previously published fetal, cord blood and adult blood Vgamma9Vdelta2 repertoires. Clones were re-identified by TCRdb from the public reads with CATT, and rows with the same DNA were merged. These V and J calls are TCRdb output, not the study's own analysis. The sample table shows some 430 delta-chain clones, and approximately 45% are seen once. Under 60% of the sample is held by the ten biggest clonotypes.

Regarding this clone: Its cognate antigen has yet to be identified. A far larger clone is one nucleotide away, so this likely arose from a read error. This specimen includes other DNA sequences encoding the same CDR3.

The same treatment, using spiramycin and/or pyrimethamine plus sulfadiazine plus folinic acid, was given to mothers of both infected and uninfected infants. Every infant, whether infected or uninfected, was delivered at term after more than 37 weeks of gestation. About 1 mL of blood was processed into PBMCs by Lymphoprep gradient centrifugation, after which the PBMCs were cryopreserved in liquid nitrogen and shipped to Belgium. After thawing, the PBMCs were labeled with Zombie NIR viability dye and stained with antibodies against CD3, TCR gammadelta, Vgamma9 and Vdelta2. CD3+ TCRgammadelta+ T cells were sorted on a FACSAria III with a mean purity of 98%. For each sample, RNA was extracted from some 10,000 sorted gammadelta T cells with the RNeasy Micro Kit. Each infant was born to a mother who had been enrolled with a primary T. gondii infection during pregnancy. Peripheral blood samples from the infants were taken at an outpatient microbiology and virology center in Pavia, Italy.

This receptor was obtained from a child under 10 years old born to a mother with Toxoplasma gondii infection during pregnancy, either congenitally infected or uninfected (not recorded which). The sample consisted of gamma-delta T cells from blood. The V and J genes are TRDV1 and TRDJ1; possibly the D gene is TRDD2, per 8 matching bases. The J gene is not listed in TCRdb, so it was assigned here from a DNA match to germline. The sequenced DNA: TGTGCTCTTGGGGAACGCCTCCCCCTTAGTGGGGGACCCTTCCTAAGAGGGGGAACCGATAAACTCATCTTT. Its translation reads: CALGERLPLSGGPFLRGGTDKLIF.